Included here is one T cell receptor beta chain sequence, with context. As yet, its antigen is unknown. Profiled with immunoSEQ multiplex PCR; TCRdb holds only in-frame clones, not every one. The data hold 40,000 to 60,000 clones, with about 89% observed a single time. Germline loops: CDR1 SNHLY, CDR2 FYNNEI. The V end lost 3 bases, the J end lost 2 bases, and 9 bases lay between the germline ends. This CDR3 is 14 amino acids long. The sample comes from a study of neoadjuvant nivolumab and ipilimumab in lung cancer. Study-wide results and caveats: From pretherapy to surgery, tumor richness and clonality rose with dual therapy. Pathologic regression was not significantly tied to TCR clonality. Resected tumors had greater TCR richness and clonality than uninvolved lung. Resected-tumor TCR richness correlated positively with pretherapy blood richness.

This specimen was blood, taken before neoadjuvant nivolumab, alone or with ipilimumab. The source of this sequence is an adult with non-small cell lung cancer. Some clones in this sample may be carry-over from other donors' samples. The rearrangement links TRBV2 to TRBJ2-3; D uncertain. In DNA, the CDR3 is TGTGCCAGCAGTGAGCGATACTACACAGATACGCAGTATTTT. Protein sequence: CASSERYYTDTQYF.